Reported below is one T cell receptor (beta chain). The sample originates from a study of metastatic and nonmetastatic thyroid tumors. MiXCR was used by TCRdb to re-call the PCR reads. This table holds about 12,000 clones, under 35% found once. All patients were untreated before thyroid surgery. This CDR3 is 13 amino acids long. V was clipped by 5 bases and J by 3 bases; unmatched bases: 1. CDR1 MNHEY and CDR2 SVGEGT come from the germline V gene. The V call is TRBV6-2 or TRBV6-3, the J call TRBJ2-7; 10 positions match TRBD2. This clonotype was obtained from a female donor with papillary thyroid cancer or a benign thyroid nodule (not recorded which). Some clones in this sample may be carry-over from other donors' samples. The specimen sequenced was tumor tissue. The CDR3 region is CASSPSGSYEQYF. CDR3 nucleotide sequence: TGTGCCAGCAGTCCTAGCGGGAGCTACGAGCAGTACTTC.